Listed below are T cell receptor beta chains from one sample, sequenced in a study of blood T cell repertoires in COVID-19. The table came from immunoSEQ multiplex PCR; TCRdb's copy has only in-frame clones and leaves some out. The repertoire holds over 75,000 clones, with over 65% as singletons. The sequenced sample was peripheral blood. The receptors stem from a human donor in a cohort sampled during active COVID-19. The CDR3 runs from the conserved cysteine through the conserved F or W. The D gene is left open where the match is weak. Not all rows give a size; the values are once, few, many and, for expanded clones, a class.

TRBV19	TRBJ2-2	TRBD2	NA	CASSIGASGANTGELFF	TGTGCCAGTAGTATTGGGGCTAGCGGAGCGAACACCGGGGAGCTGTTTTTT
TRBV4-1	TRBJ2-2	TRBD1	NA	CASSLWTGANTGELFF	TGCGCCAGCAGCCTCTGGACAGGGGCCAACACCGGGGAGCTGTTTTTT
TRBV10-3	TRBJ1-2	TRBD1	few	CAISESGQEYGYTF	TGTGCCATCAGTGAGTCCGGACAGGAATATGGCTACACCTTC
TRBV6-1	TRBJ1-6	NA	NA	CASSEARDSPLHF	TGTGCCAGCAGTGAAGCTCGGGATTCACCCCTCCACTTT
TRBV28	TRBJ2-1	NA	NA	CASSPDRATYNEQFF	TGTGCCAGCAGCCCAGACAGAGCCACTTACAATGAGCAGTTCTTC
TRBV19	TRBJ2-7	NA	few	CASSIAAQVSEQYF	TGTGCCAGTAGTATAGCGGCACAGGTCTCCGAGCAGTACTTC
TRBV7-8	TRBJ2-1	TRBD2	NA	CASSPISGRGSYNEQFF	TGTGCCAGCAGCCCCATTAGCGGGAGAGGCTCCTACAATGAGCAGTTCTTC
TRBV20-1	TRBJ1-5	NA	few	CSASGGQSSKHQHF	TGCAGTGCTAGTGGCGGACAGTCAAGCAAACACCAGCATTTT
TRBV14	TRBJ2-3	NA	NA	CASSWLALDTQYF	TGTGCCAGCAGCTGGCTAGCATTGGATACGCAGTATTTT
TRBV21-1	TRBJ1-6	NA	NA	CASRPPPGTGVKGGSYNSPLHF	TGTGCCAGCAGGCCTCCCCCAGGGACAGGGGTGAAGGGGGGCTCCTATAATTCACCCCTCCACTTT
TRBV28	TRBJ2-7	NA	few	CASRTPLKASDPYEQYF	TGTGCCAGCAGGACCCCCCTAAAGGCCAGCGACCCCTACGAGCAGTACTTC
TRBV3-1/TRBV3-2	TRBJ2-7	TRBD1	NA	CASSQTTGGYYEQYF	TGTGCCAGCAGCCAAACGACAGGGGGCTACTACGAGCAGTACTTC
TRBV6-5	TRBJ2-4	NA	NA	CASSYSGGGKNIQYF	TGTGCCAGCAGTTACTCGGGGGGTGGGAAAAACATTCAGTACTTC
TRBV3-1/TRBV3-2	TRBJ1-5	NA	NA	CASSSPGQPQHF	TGTGCCAGCAGCTCCCCCGGACAACCCCAGCATTTT
TRBV6-5	TRBJ2-5	NA	NA	CASGGGVKTQYF	TGTGCCAGCGGAGGGGGCGTCAAGACCCAGTACTTC
TRBV24-1	TRBJ1-2	TRBD1	NA	CATSQSGGINYGYTF	TGTGCCACCAGTCAATCAGGGGGGATTAACTATGGCTACACCTTC
TRBV4-3	TRBJ1-5	NA	NA	CASSQGHSNQPQHF	TGCGCCAGCAGCCAGGGACATAGCAATCAGCCCCAGCATTTT
TRBV9	TRBJ2-5	NA	NA	CASSVLDRQETQYF	TGTGCCAGCAGCGTCCTCGACAGGCAAGAGACCCAGTACTTC